Listed below are T cell receptor beta chains from one sample, sequenced in a study of blood T cell repertoires in COVID-19. TCRdb's table, derived via immunoSEQ multiplex PCR, lists solely in-frame clones and lacks some. The table shows around 200,000 clones, with around nine tenths occurring only once. The sequenced material came from peripheral blood. The receptors were sampled from a man between 60 and 75 years old who had recovered from COVID-19. Both conserved end residues are part of each CDR3. Fields, in order: CDR3 length, V gene, J gene, D gene, clone size, CDR3 protein, CDR3 DNA. D genes are given only for firm matches. The size field is filled for only some rows; it gives once, few, many or a size class.

>16|TRBV5-8|TRBJ1-2|.|.
CASSPMGGNANYGYTF
TGTGCCAGCAGCCCCATGGGGGGGAATGCTAACTATGGCTACACCTTC
>16|TRBV5-1|TRBJ2-7|TRBD2|.
CASSLGFGRGFYEQYF
TGCGCCAGCAGCTTGGGTTTCGGGAGGGGATTTTACGAGCAGTACTTC
>15|TRBV7-8|TRBJ1-6|.|.
CASSSAGLYNSPLHF
TGTGCCAGCAGCTCCGCGGGACTCTATAATTCACCCCTCCACTTT
>16|TRBV12-5|TRBJ2-1|TRBD2|.
CASGPTGGGPYNEQFF
TGTGCTAGTGGTCCTACCGGCGGGGGGCCCTACAATGAGCAGTTCTTC
>14|TRBV5-1|TRBJ2-7|TRBD1|.
CASSGGQGATEQYF
TGCGCCAGCAGCGGGGGACAGGGGGCAACGGAGCAGTACTTC
>19|TRBV5-5|TRBJ1-1|.|once
CASSLRTRGSGPPNTEAFF
TGTGCCAGCAGCTTGAGAACACGCGGGTCCGGGCCCCCGAACACTGAAGCTTTCTTT
>15|TRBV7-2|TRBJ2-3|TRBD2|.
CASSLTSGGTDTQYF
TGTGCCAGCAGCTTGACTAGCGGGGGCACAGATACGCAGTATTTT
>16|TRBV27|TRBJ2-4|TRBD2|few
CASSPRSTREGNIQYF
TGTGCCAGCAGTCCAAGGTCCACTCGGGAGGGGAACATTCAGTACTTC
>18|TRBV5-4|TRBJ2-5|.|.
CASSLAVLVGERQETQYF
TGTGCCAGCAGCTTGGCCGTCCTAGTGGGAGAGAGACAAGAGACCCAGTACTTC
>13|TRBV11-1|TRBJ1-4|.|.
CASSFRINEKLFF
TGTGCCAGCAGCTTCAGGATCAACGAAAAACTGTTTTTT
>17|TRBV7-9|TRBJ2-1|.|.
CASSLVGAGSSYNEQFF
TGTGCCAGCAGCTTAGTAGGTGCTGGGAGCTCCTACAATGAGCAGTTCTTC
>14|TRBV6-2/TRBV6-3|TRBJ2-1|.|.
CASSYGAFYNEQFF
TGTGCCAGCAGTTACGGTGCGTTCTACAATGAGCAGTTCTTC
>13|TRBV6-5|TRBJ2-7|.|.
CASRSGGAYEQYF
TGTGCCAGCAGGTCCGGGGGAGCCTACGAGCAGTACTTC
>14|TRBV6-5|TRBJ2-7|TRBD1|.
CASSYARGPYEQYF
TGTGCCAGCAGTTACGCCAGGGGGCCCTACGAGCAGTACTTC
>15|TRBV19|TRBJ1-5|TRBD1|many
CASSIQGANNQPQHF
TGTGCCAGTAGTATACAGGGGGCCAATAATCAGCCCCAGCATTTT
>15|TRBV28|TRBJ1-4|TRBD1|.
CASSVTGQGAEKLFF
TGTGCCAGCAGTGTGACGGGACAGGGGGCTGAAAAACTGTTTTTT
>14|TRBV5-1|TRBJ2-5|.|.
CASSDRTAQETQYF
TGCGCCAGCAGCGACCGGACAGCCCAAGAGACCCAGTACTTC
>16|TRBV6-1|TRBJ2-1|.|once
CASSEADYYPYNEQFF
TGTGCCAGCAGTGAAGCGGACTATTACCCCTACAATGAGCAGTTCTTC
>14|TRBV9|TRBJ1-4|TRBD1|.
CASSVDRAGEKLFF
TGTGCCAGCAGCGTGGACAGGGCAGGTGAAAAACTGTTTTTT
>12|TRBV24-1|TRBJ1-2|.|.
CATSDGLYGYTF
TGTGCCACCAGTGATGGGCTTTATGGCTACACCTTC
>14|TRBV9|TRBJ1-6|.|.
CASSSTGFNSPLHF
TGTGCCAGCAGCTCGACTGGTTTTAATTCACCCCTCCACTTT
>13|TRBV27|TRBJ2-5|.|.
CASSPRAGETQYF
TGTGCCAGCAGCCCCCGGGCGGGGGAGACCCAGTACTTC
>15|TRBV7-9|TRBJ2-7|.|.
CASSLDGGSSYEQYF
TGTGCCAGCAGCTTAGACGGGGGAAGCTCCTACGAGCAGTACTTC
>17|TRBV27|TRBJ1-4|.|.
CASSLSASSAYNEKLFF
TGTGCCAGCAGTTTAAGCGCCAGCTCGGCCTATAATGAAAAACTGTTTTTT
>15|TRBV7-3|TRBJ2-5|.|few
CASSLTRSRVETQYF
TGTGCCAGCAGCTTAACCCGTAGCAGGGTCGAGACCCAGTACTTC
>15|TRBV2|TRBJ1-4|TRBD1|.
CASGDRDWGNEKLFF
TGTGCCAGCGGGGACAGGGACTGGGGTAATGAAAAACTGTTTTTT
>15|TRBV7-3|TRBJ2-1|TRBD2|.
CASSLIGGDLNEQFF
TGTGCCAGCAGCCTGATCGGGGGGGACCTCAATGAGCAGTTCTTC
>11|TRBV11-2|TRBJ2-1|.|.
CASSFGRGGFF
TGTGCCAGCAGCTTTGGGCGGGGTGGGTTCTTC
>12|TRBV6-2/TRBV6-3|TRBJ1-5|.|.
CASSPFYQPQHF
TGTGCCAGCAGTCCCTTTTATCAGCCCCAGCATTTT
>14|TRBV5-1|TRBJ1-4|TRBD1|.
CASSRDREREKLFF
TGCGCCAGCAGCCGGGACAGGGAGCGAGAAAAACTGTTTTTT
>17|TRBV5-1|TRBJ2-3|TRBD2|.
CASSEAGAPRGADTQYF
TGCGCCAGCAGCGAAGCGGGGGCCCCCCGTGGCGCAGATACGCAGTATTTT
>15|TRBV28|TRBJ1-6|TRBD1|.
CASSFGTGGRSPLHF
TGTGCCAGCAGTTTCGGGACAGGGGGCCGATCACCCCTCCACTTT
>14|TRBV6-5|TRBJ1-6|.|.
CASSYSRGVSPLHF
TGTGCCAGCAGTTACTCGAGAGGAGTCTCACCCCTCCACTTT
>12|TRBV6-6|TRBJ1-3|.|.
CASRDSGNTIYF
TGTGCCAGCCGCGACAGTGGAAACACCATATATTTT
>15|TRBV14|TRBJ2-1|.|.
CASSAPGLAGNEQFF
TGTGCCAGCAGCGCCCCGGGACTGGCAGGGAATGAGCAGTTCTTC
>14|TRBV3-1/TRBV3-2|TRBJ2-7|.|.
CASSQAGSLYEQYF
TGTGCCAGCAGCCAAGCTGGGAGCCTCTACGAGCAGTACTTC
>13|TRBV5-6|TRBJ2-5|TRBD1|.
CASSSRGKETQYF
TGTGCCAGCAGCTCCAGGGGGAAAGAGACCCAGTACTTC
>16|TRBV12-2|TRBJ2-5|.|.
CASRPNRDRGQETQYF
TGTGCAAGTCGTCCAAACCGGGACAGGGGCCAAGAGACCCAGTACTTC
>14|TRBV19|TRBJ2-3|.|.
CASSIPQGADTQYF
TGTGCCAGTAGTATTCCCCAAGGAGCAGATACGCAGTATTTT
>14|TRBV5-1|TRBJ2-2|.|.
CASSLERLAGELFF
TGCGCCAGCAGCTTGGAAAGGCTAGCGGGGGAGCTGTTTTTT
>16|TRBV19|TRBJ1-5|TRBD1|.
CASSIEQGRSNQPQHF
TGTGCCAGTAGTATAGAACAGGGGAGGAGCAATCAGCCCCAGCATTTT
>17|TRBV4-3|TRBJ1-1|TRBD1|.
CASSQDLGQWGYTEAFF
TGCGCCAGCAGCCAAGATTTGGGACAGTGGGGGTACACTGAAGCTTTCTTT
>15|TRBV7-2|TRBJ2-7|TRBD2|.
CASSFLAGDSYEQYF
TGTGCCAGCAGCTTTTTAGCGGGAGACTCCTACGAGCAGTACTTC
>11|TRBV29-1|TRBJ2-5|.|.
CSVGGQETQYF
TGCAGCGTTGGCGGGCAAGAGACCCAGTACTTC
>13|TRBV7-9|TRBJ2-1|TRBD1|.
CASSLAGRGEQFF
TGTGCCAGCAGCTTAGCGGGCAGGGGGGAGCAGTTCTTC
>14|TRBV7-2|TRBJ2-7|TRBD2|.
CASSSLAGAYEQYF
TGTGCCAGCAGCTCTCTAGCGGGGGCCTACGAGCAGTACTTC